This passage covers 23 T cell receptor beta chains from one sample sequenced in a study of T-cell memory formation after mild COVID-19. In TCRdb, the 5' RACE reads were re-called with MiXCR into one record per CDR3 protein. This table has 350,000 to 500,000 distinct CDR3 sequences, roughly 20% appearing once. Sequencing was carried out using PBMCs or a T cell subset sorted from them (not recorded which). All receptors come from an adult woman who had mild COVID-19 (a few samples of this study predate the infection). Cell type and time point are not known.

The V and J genes are TRBV7-8 and TRBJ1-2; the D is unclear. CDR3 size: 16 residues. Looked up from germline, CDR1 is SGHVS and CDR2 is FQNEAQ. Trimming took 0 bases from V and 2 from J, leaving 13 bases between them. CDR3 sequence: CASSLALDGRNYGYTF. In DNA, the CDR3 is TGTGCCAGCAGCTTAGCGTTGGACGGAAGGAACTATGGCTACACCTTC.

This chain joins TRBV7-9 and TRBJ2-3; no definite D call. The CDR3 totals 16 residues. Trimming left V 4 bases short and J 0 bases short, with 14 bases between. Per germline, CDR1 SEHNR and CDR2 FQNEAQ (reference sequence). The CDR3 DNA follows: TGTGCCAGCAGCTATGCCCTAACGGTTAGCACAGATACGCAGTATTTT. It codes for CASSYALTVSTDTQYF.

In its sample, this clonotype was seen a few times. This sequence joins TRBV2 and TRBJ2-2; TRBD1 matches 7 bases. The CDR3 spans 15 residues. V lost 4 bases and J lost 6; bases outside the gene matches: 8. Looked up from germline, CDR1 is SNHLY and CDR2 is FYNNEI. The CDR3 is CASSVDRVGSGELFF. CDR3 sequence (DNA): TGTGCCAGCAGTGTAGACAGGGTTGGATCCGGGGAGCTGTTTTTT.

There are a few counts of this clonotype. This rearrangement joins TRBV6-2 or TRBV6-3 to TRBJ1-5; D unresolved. Germline lookup yields CDR1 MNHEY and CDR2 SVGEGT. CDR3 length: 19 amino acids. The V end was cut by 5 bases, the J end by 0 bases, with 23 bases between. In DNA, the CDR3 is TGTGCCAGCAGTCATCTTCGGGAAATCGAGTTATATAGCAATCAGCCCCAGCATTTT. Its translation: CASSHLREIELYSNQPQHF.

This chain uses TRBV3-1 with TRBJ2-7; 9 bases fit TRBD2. J lost 6 bases, V lost 0 bases, and 6 bases had no gene match. The CDR3 loop spans 15 amino acids. The germline V gene encodes CDR1 LGHDT and CDR2 YNNKEL (reference sequence). CDR3 sequence reads: CASSQDPSGETEQYF. The CDR3, as DNA: TGTGCCAGCAGCCAAGATCCTAGCGGGGAGACCGAGCAGTACTTC.

This clonotype came up a few times. V is TRBV5-4 and J is TRBJ1-4, with 7 bases that match TRBD1. Germline V gene data show CDR1 as SGHNT and CDR2 as YYREEE (reference sequence). The J segment lost 3 bases and the V segment lost 4 bases, leaving 6 bases of the junction unmatched. This CDR3 has 15 amino acids. The CDR3 DNA is TGTGCCAGCAGCCTACCCGGGACAGCTAATGAAAAACTGTTTTTT. Its protein is CASSLPGTANEKLFF.

Details on this clonotype: A junction end diverges from the germline sequence, so it may reflect a read error. The rearrangement uses TRBV7-8 and TRBJ2-1, with TRBD1 identical over 7 bases. The CDR3 sequence is 14 residues long. Germline CDR1 reads SGHVS; CDR2 reads FQNEAQ. The CDR3 spells CASNLGGNGDEQFF. The CDR3 DNA sequence: TGTGCCAGCAACTTAGGGGGCAACGGAGATGAGCAGTTCTTC.

The genes are TRBV7-9 and TRBJ2-3; 7 bases are a match to TRBD2. Trimming cost V 7 bases and J 3 bases; bases outside gene matches: 4. Germline V gene data show CDR1 as SEHNR and CDR2 as FQNEAQ (reference sequence). CDR3 length: 13 amino acids. CDR3 DNA sequence: TGTGCCAGCACCGGGGGGATAACAGATACGCAGTATTTT. Translating it yields CASTGGITDTQYF.

This clonotype came up a few times. This chain uses TRBV7-9 with TRBJ2-7; TRBD1 might be the D (5 bases). The length of the CDR3 is 19 residues. The V end lost 1 base, the J end lost 2 bases, and 24 bases lay between the germline ends. Per germline, CDR1 SEHNR and CDR2 FQNEAQ (reference sequence). CDR3 in amino acids: CASSLVSRQGLFGAYEQYF. The CDR3 DNA sequence: TGTGCCAGCAGCTTAGTTAGTCGCCAGGGCCTCTTCGGTGCCTACGAGCAGTACTTC.

The V and J genes are TRBV20-1 and TRBJ1-1; 8 nucleotides match TRBD1. J gave up 4 bases and V 3 bases, and 7 bases lay outside the gene matches. This CDR3 is 14 amino acids long. CDR1 DFQATT and CDR2 SNEGSKA come from the germline V gene (reference sequence). This CDR3 is CSASLSGGPTEAFF. CDR3 coding DNA: TGCAGTGCTAGTCTGTCAGGGGGCCCCACTGAAGCTTTCTTT.

This clonotype was recorded a few times. V gene TRBV6-5 combines with J gene TRBJ1-2, with TRBD1 as a possible D gene (5 bases). The CDR3 is made up of 14 amino acids. The V end was cut by 4 bases, the J end by 8 bases, with 17 bases between. Germline CDR1 is MNHEY and CDR2 is SVGAGI. The CDR3 coding sequence is TGTGCCAGCAGTTTCCCCGGGACCACAAACGGCTACACCTTC. It yields the protein CASSFPGTTNGYTF.

Many counts were recorded for this clonotype. The rearrangement joins TRBV6-5 to TRBJ2-1; D ambiguous. V lost 10 bases and J 9 bases, leaving 22 bases between the germline ends. The CDR3 extends over 14 amino acids. Germline V gene data show CDR1 as MNHEY and CDR2 as SVGAGI. The CDR3 here is CATMLNGQYGEQFF. The CDR3 nucleotides read TGTGCCACCATGCTAAACGGGCAGTACGGTGAGCAGTTCTTC.

This rearrangement joins TRBV7-9 to TRBJ1-2, with D possibly matching TRBD1 (5 bases). The V gene lost 4 bases and the J gene lost 4 bases, with 10 bases spanning the gap. Germline CDR1 is SEHNR and CDR2 is FQNEAQ (reference sequence). The CDR3 consists of 13 residues. In DNA, the CDR3 is TGTGCCAGCAGCTATCAGGGAGGCTATGGCTACACCTTC. Protein product: CASSYQGGYGYTF.

CDR3 sequence reads: CASSLTPLQPQHF. In DNA, the CDR3 is TGTGCCAGCAGCTTAACCCCGCTTCAGCCCCAGCATTTT. This chain uses TRBV7-3 with TRBJ1-5; unclear D gene. CDR3 length: 13 residues. In germline, CDR1 is SGHTA, CDR2 FQGTGA. V was clipped by 0 bases and J by 6 bases, with 6 bases between them.

V gene TRBV7-2 combines with J gene TRBJ1-4; D remains unclear. Germline V gene lookup returns CDR1 SGHTA and CDR2 FQGNSA. Deletions cut 1 base from V and 10 bases from J, with 13 bases between. The CDR3 length is 14 residues. The DNA for the CDR3 is TGTGCCAGCAGCTTAGGGGGATCGAACGGAAAACTGTTTTTT. It translates to CASSLGGSNGKLFF. The full variable domain, rest sourced from reference TRBV7-2 and TRBJ1-4, is GAGVSQSPSNKVTEKGKDVELRCDPISGHTALYWYRQSLGQGLEFLIYFQGNSAPDKSGLPSDRFSAERTGGSVSTLTIQRTQQEDSAVYLCASSLGGSNGKLFFGSGTQLSVL.

This clonotype was detected a few times. The chain links TRBV5-1 to TRBJ1-5; a possible D gene is TRBD1 (5 bases). The V and J ends lost 4 bases and 4 bases respectively, with 15 bases between them. Germline assignment: CDR1 SGHRS and CDR2 YFSETQ. The CDR3 is made up of 15 amino acids. The CDR3: CASSRRQRANQPQHF. The CDR3 nucleotides are TGCGCCAGCAGCCGTAGACAGAGAGCTAATCAGCCCCAGCATTTT.

The J gene is TRBJ1-1, the V gene TRBV29-1, with D uncertain. V gave up 4 bases and J gave up 8 bases, with 11 bases separating them. The germline V gene has CDR1 SQVTM and CDR2 ANQGSEA. This CDR3 spans 11 amino acids. CDR3 nucleotides: TGCAGCGTTGTCCCGAGAAGCGAAGCTTTCTTT. This encodes CSVVPRSEAFF.

CDR3 in DNA: TGTGCCAGCAGCTGGGGACAGAGACATGAAAAACTGTTTTTT. This sequence encodes CASSWGQRHEKLFF. The chain combines TRBV7-9 with TRBJ1-4, with TRBD1 matching 7 bases. Germline V gene data show CDR1 as SEHNR and CDR2 as FQNEAQ (reference sequence). The CDR3 has 14 residues. The J segment lost 6 bases and the V segment lost 4 bases, leaving 5 bases of the junction unmatched.

This clonotype was counted a few times. V gene TRBV12-3 or TRBV12-4 combines with J gene TRBJ1-1, with 7 bases identical to TRBD1. Germline trimming cut 3 bases from V and 4 bases from J; bases unmatched to any gene: 8. This CDR3 contains 15 residues. DNA for the CDR3: TGTGCCAGCAGTTTTGCAGGGGGGCTGAGCACTGAAGCTTTCTTT. Translation gives CASSFAGGLSTEAFF.

The chain joins TRBV24-1 to TRBJ2-1, with 7 bases lining up with TRBD1. Trimming cost V 5 bases and J 1 base; bases outside gene matches: 4. This CDR3 has 15 amino acids. The germline gives CDR1 KGHDR, CDR2 SFDVKD. CDR3 sequence: CATSGTGDSYNEQFF. The CDR3 DNA follows: TGTGCCACCAGTGGGACAGGTGATTCCTACAATGAGCAGTTCTTC.

The chain uses TRBV11-2 and TRBJ1-1; D is uncertain. The germline V and J ends were trimmed by 1 base and 0 bases, with 12 bases remaining between them. Germline assignment: CDR1 SGHAT and CDR2 FQNNGV. The CDR3 has 16 amino acids. In nucleotides, the CDR3 is TGTGCCAGCAGCTTAGGCTTTGGCTCTCTGAACACTGAAGCTTTCTTT. It specifies CASSLGFGSLNTEAFF.

A few counts support this clonotype. This chain links TRBV7-9 with TRBJ2-1, with TRBD2 identical over 10 bases. The ends lost 0 bases at V and 7 bases at J; junction bases unmatched: 9. The CDR3 covers 17 residues. Germline assignment: CDR1 SEHNR and CDR2 FQNEAQ (reference sequence). The chain's CDR3 is CASSLAGLAGEGNEQFF. The CDR3 DNA sequence: TGTGCCAGCAGCTTAGCGGGGCTAGCGGGAGAGGGAAATGAGCAGTTCTTC.

This chain uses TRBV5-1 with TRBJ1-5, with a weak D call TRBD1 (6 bases). The length of the CDR3 is 15 residues. Germline CDR1 reads SGHRS; CDR2 reads YFSETQ. Deletions cut 0 bases from V and 3 bases from J, with 10 bases between. CDR3: CASSLGGQPNQPQHF. The CDR3 DNA is TGCGCCAGCAGCTTGGGTGGACAGCCCAATCAGCCCCAGCATTTT.